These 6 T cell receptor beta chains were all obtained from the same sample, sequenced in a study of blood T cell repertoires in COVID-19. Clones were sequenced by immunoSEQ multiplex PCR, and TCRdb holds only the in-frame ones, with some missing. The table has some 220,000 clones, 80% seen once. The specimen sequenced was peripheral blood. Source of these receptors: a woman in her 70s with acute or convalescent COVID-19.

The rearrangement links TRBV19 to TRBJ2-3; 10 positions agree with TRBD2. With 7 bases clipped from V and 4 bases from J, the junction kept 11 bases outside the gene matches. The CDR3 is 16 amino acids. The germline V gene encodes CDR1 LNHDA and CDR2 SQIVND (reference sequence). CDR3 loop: CASTIRAGGPPDTQYF. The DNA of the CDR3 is TGTGCCAGTACCATCCGAGCGGGGGGGCCACCAGATACGCAGTATTTT.

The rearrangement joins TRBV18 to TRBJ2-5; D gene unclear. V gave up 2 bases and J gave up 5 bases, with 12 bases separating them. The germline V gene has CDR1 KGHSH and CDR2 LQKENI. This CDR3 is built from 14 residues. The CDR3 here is CASSPAQRGETQYF. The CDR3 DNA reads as TGTGCCAGCTCACCAGCCCAGCGTGGGGAGACCCAGTACTTC.

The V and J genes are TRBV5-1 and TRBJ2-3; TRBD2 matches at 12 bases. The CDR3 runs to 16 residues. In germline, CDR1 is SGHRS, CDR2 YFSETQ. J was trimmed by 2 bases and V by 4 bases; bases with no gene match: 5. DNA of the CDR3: TGCGCCAGCAGCCCCGGGACTAGCGGGCACACAGATACGCAGTATTTT. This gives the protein CASSPGTSGHTDTQYF.

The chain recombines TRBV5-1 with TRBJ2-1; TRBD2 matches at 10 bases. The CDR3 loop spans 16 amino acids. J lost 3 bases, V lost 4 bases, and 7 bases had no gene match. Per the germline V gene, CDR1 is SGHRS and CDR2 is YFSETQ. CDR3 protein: CASSQERGGVYNEQFF. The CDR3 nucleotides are TGCGCCAGCAGCCAAGAGCGGGGGGGCGTCTACAATGAGCAGTTCTTC.

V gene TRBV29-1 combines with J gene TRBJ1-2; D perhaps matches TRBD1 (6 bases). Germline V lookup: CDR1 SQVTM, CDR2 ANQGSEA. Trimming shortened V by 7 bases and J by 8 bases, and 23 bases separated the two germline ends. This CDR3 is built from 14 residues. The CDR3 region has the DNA TGCAGCGCCCTGTCCCTCTTCTTGACAGGAGGCTACACCTTC. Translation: CSALSLFLTGGYTF.

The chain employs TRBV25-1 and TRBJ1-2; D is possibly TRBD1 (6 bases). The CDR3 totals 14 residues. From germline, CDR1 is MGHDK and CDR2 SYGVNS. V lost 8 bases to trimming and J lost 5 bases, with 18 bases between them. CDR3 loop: CASGGWTDGYGYTF. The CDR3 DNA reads TGTGCCAGCGGGGGATGGACAGATGGGTATGGCTACACCTTC.